This T cell receptor beta chain was captured by sequencing in a study of metastatic and nonmetastatic thyroid tumors. About the research overall: From malignant and benign thyroid patients, repertoires in blood and in tumor or nodule tissue were compared.

Comment on this clone: Its antigen is undetermined. This may come from a read error, since a much larger clone is one base off.

From germline, CDR1 is SGDLS and CDR2 YYNGEE. V gave up 4 bases and J gave up 2 bases, with 15 bases separating them. The CDR3 consists of 15 residues. Ahead of thyroid surgery, no patient had received treatment of any kind. Original processing notes: Researchers built a distant-metastasis classifier for papillary thyroid cancer that drew on CDR3 differences across clinicopathological groups. MiXCR re-clonotyped the PCR reads for TCRdb. TCRdb assigned the V and J calls; the authors' analysis was not used. Altogether tens of thousands of clones are present, roughly 18% being singletons, with the ten largest covering around 21%. Study-wide results and caveats: A significant increase in TCR beta diversity was reportedly seen in malignant thyroid tumors relative to benign nodules, in blood and tumor.

The specimen was blood. The TCR was taken from a male donor with papillary thyroid cancer or a benign thyroid nodule (not recorded which). Some clones in this sample may be carry-over from other donors' samples. The chain combines TRBV9 with TRBJ2-5; D is perhaps TRBD1 (5 bases). The CDR3 DNA is TGTGCCAGCAGCCCTCGGGTGACAGTGCAAGAGACCCAGTACTTC. This gives the protein CASSPRVTVQETQYF.